The 31 T cell receptor beta chains below all came from one sample that was sequenced in a study of blood T cells in healthy people across ages. Next came a second PCR, run for about 6 to 12 cycles, which used a sample-barcoded 5' primer along with a J-beta primer mix. MiXCR was run by TCRdb on the 5' RACE reads, yielding one entry per CDR3 protein. The sample lists 750,000 to 850,000 distinct CDR3 sequences, around 25% seen once, with 3% to 4.5% in the top ten. In addition, the sample was reused for a study of T cells of mothers and their children.

Source material: blood. All receptors come from a boy aged 5 to 17 in good health.

This clonotype was recorded a few times. V and J are TRBV12-3 or TRBV12-4 and TRBJ1-3; TRBD1 might be the D (6 bases). V lost 5 bases and J lost 1, with 9 bases in between. The length of the CDR3 is 14 residues. The CDR3 loop is CASSDTGSGNTIYF. The CDR3 nucleotides read TGTGCCAGCAGTGACACAGGGTCTGGAAACACCATATATTTT.

This clonotype was detected a few times. The rearrangement links TRBV21-1 to TRBJ2-5; the table's D call, TRBD1, was not checked against the DNA. TRBV21-1 is a pseudogene. This CDR3 spans 11 amino acids. The CDR3 coding sequence is TGTGCCAGCGTAGTAGCAGCCCTGAAGTACTTC. It specifies CASVVAALKYF.

This clonotype has a handful of counts. The rearrangement uses TRBV4-3 and TRBJ2-1; D unresolved. The CDR3 is 15 residues long. The germline V gene has CDR1 LGHNA and CDR2 YSLEER. V shed 0 bases and J shed 6 bases, with 12 bases lying between them. CDR3 coding DNA: TGCGCCAGCAGCCAAGAAGGAGTTGGCTTCAATGAGCAGTTCTTC. Its translation: CASSQEGVGFNEQFF.

For the CDR3, the DNA is TGCAGCGTTGCCACAGAGAACACTGAAGCTTTCTTT. It codes for CSVATENTEAFF. The chain has TRBV29-1 and TRBJ1-1; D not certain. V was cut by 4 bases and J by 1 base, with 7 bases left in between. The CDR3 sequence is 12 residues long. Germline values: CDR1 SQVTM, CDR2 ANQGSEA.

The chain is built from TRBV6-5 and TRBJ2-3, with a possible D match to TRBD1 (6 bases). Germline values: CDR1 MNHEY, CDR2 SVGAGI. Trimming removed 0 bases from V and 0 bases from J, with 16 bases in between. CDR3 length: 18 residues. CDR3 sequence: CASSYSVGQPASTDTQYF. The CDR3 DNA reads as TGTGCCAGCAGTTACTCGGTAGGACAGCCCGCTAGCACAGATACGCAGTATTTT.

The J gene is TRBJ1-4, the V gene TRBV29-1; unclear D gene. This CDR3 is 13 amino acids long. The V gene's germline CDR1 is SQVTM and CDR2 ANQGSEA. Trimming stripped 5 bases from V and 6 bases from J, with 13 bases between. The CDR3 coding sequence is TGCAGCGTTCGTTTCGGGGTTGATGAAAAACTGTTTTTT. Translation: CSVRFGVDEKLFF.

V gene TRBV3-1 combines with J gene TRBJ2-7, with 8 bases aligning to TRBD1. The CDR3 sequence is 15 residues long. The germline CDR1 and CDR2 sequences are LGHDT and YNNKEL (reference sequence). V lost 5 bases to trimming and J lost 2 bases; unmatched junction nucleotides: 8. CDR3 region: CASSNKWTGPYEQYF. For the CDR3, the DNA is TGTGCCAGCAGCAACAAATGGACAGGGCCCTACGAGCAGTACTTC.

V is TRBV10-3 and J is TRBJ2-7; D gene unclear. Trimming pared 4 bases from V and 5 bases from J, leaving 12 bases between. CDR1 and CDR2 from the germline V gene are ENHRY and SYGVKD. The CDR3 consists of 13 residues. This CDR3 reads CAISGDVKDEQYF. In DNA, the CDR3 is TGTGCCATCAGTGGAGACGTCAAAGACGAGCAGTACTTC.

This clonotype was detected only a few times. At one of its ends the junction is not consistent with the germline gene, which may arise from a read error. The genes are TRBV5-1 and TRBJ1-2; the match to TRBD1 covers 7 bases. The CDR3 has 13 amino acids. Looked up from germline, CDR1 is SGHRS and CDR2 is YFSETQ. The CDR3 protein is CASRGTANYGYTF. For the CDR3, the DNA is TGTGCCAGCAGGGGGACAGCAAACTATGGCTACACCTTC.

There are a few counts of this clonotype. V gene TRBV20-1 combines with J gene TRBJ2-7; 9 nucleotides match TRBD2. Germline lookup yields CDR1 DFQATT and CDR2 SNEGSKA (reference sequence). This CDR3 comprises 14 residues. Germline trimming cut 1 base from V and 3 bases from J; bases unmatched to any gene: 4. The CDR3 DNA reads as TGCAGTGCTAGAGGAGCGGGGGGATTCTACGAGCAGTACTTC. Its translation is CSARGAGGFYEQYF.

This clonotype came up many times. The V call is TRBV29-1, the J call TRBJ2-7; 10 bases map to TRBD1. This CDR3 is 12 amino acids long. Germline assignment: CDR1 SQVTM and CDR2 ANQGSEA. V lost 7 bases and J lost 4; bases outside the gene matches: 4. CDR3 coding DNA: TGCAGCGGTTTGGACAGGGGGTACGAGCAGTACTTC. It specifies CSGLDRGYEQYF.

CDR3: CASSYNGALYGYTF. CDR3 bases: TGTGCCAGCAGCTATAATGGGGCCCTCTATGGCTACACCTTC. The chain carries TRBV27 and TRBJ1-2, with D possibly TRBD1 on 5 matching bases. Germline CDR1 reads MNHEY; CDR2 reads SMNVEV (reference sequence). The ends were cut back, 6 bases at V and 4 bases at J, with 15 bases in the middle. This CDR3 is built from 14 residues.

The CDR3 DNA sequence: TGTGCCAGCAGCCAAGGGAGGGCCTCGGGCACAGATACGCAGTATTTT. Its translation is CASSQGRASGTDTQYF. This rearrangement joins TRBV4-2 to TRBJ2-3; tentative D call: TRBD2 (6 bases). The CDR3 consists of 16 residues. V was shortened by 1 base and J by 1 base, with 12 bases between the two germline ends. Germline V gene lookup returns CDR1 LGHNA and CDR2 YNFKEQ.

This clonotype came up once. The chain employs TRBV5-1 and TRBJ2-1; D perhaps matches TRBD2 (6 bases). The V gene's germline CDR1 is SGHRS and CDR2 YFSETQ. Trimming pared 0 bases from V and 12 bases from J, leaving 16 bases between. The CDR3 covers 14 residues. Here the CDR3 DNA reads TGCGCCAGCAGCTTGGGGAGGGGCAGCGTCGGGCAGTTCTTC. Protein: CASSLGRGSVGQFF.

This sequence joins TRBV27 and TRBJ2-1; 10 nucleotides line up with TRBD2. The trim removed 7 bases at V and 7 bases at J, leaving 13 bases unmatched. The CDR3 extends over 16 amino acids. Germline loops: CDR1 MNHEY, CDR2 SMNVEV (reference sequence). CDR3 sequence reads: CASTGLAGGRGNEQFF. CDR3 sequence (DNA): TGTGCCAGCACTGGATTAGCGGGGGGCAGAGGGAATGAGCAGTTCTTC.

This clonotype was detected a few times. The chain links TRBV29-1 to TRBJ1-5; 9 bases are a match to TRBD1. The CDR3 length is 16 residues. V was pared by 4 bases and J by 4 bases, with 11 bases of the junction left unmatched. Germline lookup yields CDR1 SQVTM and CDR2 ANQGSEA. The CDR3 sequence is CSVGGDRAPSNQPQHF. The DNA of the CDR3 is TGCAGCGTTGGGGGGGACAGGGCTCCCTCGAATCAGCCCCAGCATTTT.

This clonotype was found a few times. CDR3 in DNA: TGTGCCAGCAGCCCAACCGACGTAGCGGGATCCTACGAGCAGTACTTC. It is translated as CASSPTDVAGSYEQYF. V gene TRBV7-9 combines with J gene TRBJ2-7; 8 bases fit TRBD2. J was trimmed by 1 base and V by 5 bases; bases with no gene match: 10. Germline loops: CDR1 SEHNR, CDR2 FQNEAQ (reference sequence). The CDR3 covers 16 residues.

The CDR3 nucleotides read TGTGCCAGCGGAGGGACAGCAGCAAACTATGGCTACACCTTC. Protein: CASGGTAANYGYTF. The rearrangement joins TRBV12-3 or TRBV12-4 to TRBJ1-2, with TRBD1 matching over 7 bases. The CDR3 consists of 14 residues. With 8 bases clipped from V and 2 bases from J, the junction kept 8 bases outside the gene matches.

This clonotype was recorded at least ten times. V and J are TRBV7-8 and TRBJ2-1, with D perhaps TRBD2 (5 bases). The CDR3 runs 16 residues. Trimming took off 2 bases at V and 0 bases at J, with 11 bases between the two ends. Germline loops: CDR1 SGHVS, CDR2 FQNEAQ. The CDR3 region is CASSLIRGSSYNEQFF. In nucleotides, the CDR3 is TGTGCCAGCAGCTTAATCCGGGGAAGCTCCTACAATGAGCAGTTCTTC.

The V gene is TRBV28, the J gene TRBJ1-5; 8 nucleotides align to TRBD1. CDR3 length: 17 residues. The germline gives CDR1 MDHEN, CDR2 SYDVKM. V was clipped by 3 bases and J by 4 bases; unmatched bases: 11. The CDR3 sequence: CASSFSSRTGRNQPQHF. CDR3 nucleotide sequence: TGTGCCAGCAGTTTCTCGTCTCGGACAGGGCGGAATCAGCCCCAGCATTTT.

The gene calls are TRBV7-2 and TRBJ2-5; TRBD2 matches at 7 bases. The J segment lost 5 bases and the V segment lost 1 base, leaving 16 bases of the junction unmatched. Germline CDR1 SGHTA, CDR2 FQGNSA. CDR3 length: 18 amino acids. CDR3 sequence (DNA): TGTGCCAGCAGCTTAGGGGACTACCGAGTTTCGGTGCGGGAGACCCAGTACTTC. Translating gives CASSLGDYRVSVRETQYF.

The chain combines TRBV7-2 with TRBJ2-5; 7 positions agree with TRBD1. The last part of the DNA fits TRBJ2-7 better; the J call may be wrong. This CDR3 comprises 13 residues. Looked up from germline, CDR1 is SGHTA and CDR2 is FQGNSA. In DNA form, the CDR3 reads TGTGCCAGCAGCTTAGATGGGACAGCCGAGCAGTACTTC. Translating it yields CASSLDGTAEQYF.

This clonotype has just a few counts. The rearrangement links TRBV29-1 to TRBJ2-2, with D hard to call. Trimming removed 5 bases from V and 1 base from J, with 11 bases in between. This CDR3 is 14 amino acids long. Germline V lookup: CDR1 SQVTM, CDR2 ANQGSEA. The CDR3 sequence: CSVLPFRNTGELFF. The CDR3, as DNA: TGCAGCGTTCTACCATTTCGGAACACCGGGGAGCTGTTTTTT.

The chain links TRBV5-1 to TRBJ2-7, with TRBD1 as a possible D gene (6 bases). V lost 3 bases and J 5 bases, leaving 15 bases between the germline ends. CDR1 is SGHRS, CDR2 YFSETQ, per germline. CDR3 size: 14 residues. The CDR3 loop reads CASSSPTDSHEQYF. In DNA form, the CDR3 reads TGCGCCAGCAGCTCTCCAACGGACAGCCACGAGCAGTACTTC.

This chain joins TRBV6-1 and TRBJ2-7, with D possibly called TRBD1 or TRBD2 (5 bases each). V was pared by 6 bases and J by 6 bases, with 15 bases between. The CDR3 length is 13 residues. Germline assignment: CDR1 MNHNS and CDR2 SASEGT. The CDR3 region has the DNA TGTGCCAGCAGCAGGGTCTGGGCGGGCGAGCAGTACTTC. Protein: CASSRVWAGEQYF.

This clonotype occurred many times. The rearrangement joins TRBV6-5 to TRBJ2-5; 7 bases fit TRBD2. The junction had 8 bases not matched to a gene; V was cut back by 5 bases and J by 11 bases. This CDR3 contains 12 residues. Germline CDR1 MNHEY, CDR2 SVGAGI. The CDR3 here is CASSGGLREQYF. The DNA of the CDR3 is TGTGCCAGCAGTGGCGGACTGCGGGAGCAGTACTTC.

The V call is TRBV29-1, the J call TRBJ2-5, with 7 bases identical to TRBD1. The CDR3 covers 13 residues. Germline loops: CDR1 SQVTM, CDR2 ANQGSEA. The J segment lost 1 base and the V segment lost 5 bases, leaving 4 bases of the junction unmatched. The CDR3 DNA follows: TGCAGCGTTCCGACAGGGTCCCAAGAGACCCAGTACTTC. It is translated as CSVPTGSQETQYF.

This clonotype has a handful of counts. This chain connects TRBV20-1 to TRBJ1-5; 8 bases are a match to TRBD1. Losses at the gene ends were 0 bases for V and 1 base for J; bases not matched to a gene: 2. The CDR3 is made up of 15 amino acids. The germline CDR1 and CDR2 sequences are DFQATT and SNEGSKA (reference sequence). Here the CDR3 reads CSAREDRESNQPQHF. CDR3 nucleotides: TGCAGTGCTAGAGAGGACAGGGAAAGCAATCAGCCCCAGCATTTT.

The CDR3 reads CASSLETGLFYEQYF. In DNA, the CDR3 is TGCGCCAGCAGCTTGGAGACAGGGCTATTCTACGAGCAGTACTTC. The chain has TRBV5-1 and TRBJ2-7, with TRBD1 identical over 7 bases. Looked up from germline, CDR1 is SGHRS and CDR2 is YFSETQ. This CDR3 contains 15 residues. J was trimmed by 3 bases and V by 0 bases; bases with no gene match: 6.

J is TRBJ1-2 and V is TRBV6-2 or TRBV6-3; D might be TRBD1 (6 bases). Germline V gene lookup returns CDR1 MNHEY and CDR2 SVGEGT. V shed 7 bases and J shed 6 bases, with 15 bases lying between them. The CDR3 totals 13 residues. CDR3: CASKRKEGDGYTF. The CDR3 coding sequence is TGTGCCAGCAAACGCAAGGAGGGGGATGGCTACACCTTC.

J is TRBJ2-3 and V is TRBV12-3 or TRBV12-4, with a weak D call TRBD1 (5 bases). This CDR3 contains 14 residues. V lost 6 bases, J lost 0 bases, and 10 bases lay in between. CDR3 sequence: CASRMTASTDTQYF. CDR3 nucleotides: TGTGCCAGCAGAATGACAGCTAGCACAGATACGCAGTATTTT.